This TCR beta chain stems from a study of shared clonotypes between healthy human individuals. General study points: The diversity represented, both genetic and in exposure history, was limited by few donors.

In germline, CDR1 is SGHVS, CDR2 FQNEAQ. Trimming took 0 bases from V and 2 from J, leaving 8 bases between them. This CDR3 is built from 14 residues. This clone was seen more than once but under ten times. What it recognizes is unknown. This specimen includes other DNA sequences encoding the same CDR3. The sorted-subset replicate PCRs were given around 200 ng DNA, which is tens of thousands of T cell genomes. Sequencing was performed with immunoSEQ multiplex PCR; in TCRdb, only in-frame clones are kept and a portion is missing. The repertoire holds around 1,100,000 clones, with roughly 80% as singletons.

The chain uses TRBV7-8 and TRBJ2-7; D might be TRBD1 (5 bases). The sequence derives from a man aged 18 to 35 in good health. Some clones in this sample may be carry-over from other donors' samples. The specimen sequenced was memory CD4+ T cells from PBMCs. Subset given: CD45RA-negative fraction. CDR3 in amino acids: CASSLAGQAYEQYF. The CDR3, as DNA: TGTGCCAGCAGCTTAGCGGGGCAGGCCTACGAGCAGTACTTC. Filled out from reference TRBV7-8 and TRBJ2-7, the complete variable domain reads GAGVSQSPRYKVAKRGQDVALRCDPISGHVSLFWYQQALGQGPEFLTYFQNEAQLDKSGLPSDRFFAERPEGSVSTLKIQRTQQEDSAVYLCASSLAGQAYEQYFGPGTRLTVT.